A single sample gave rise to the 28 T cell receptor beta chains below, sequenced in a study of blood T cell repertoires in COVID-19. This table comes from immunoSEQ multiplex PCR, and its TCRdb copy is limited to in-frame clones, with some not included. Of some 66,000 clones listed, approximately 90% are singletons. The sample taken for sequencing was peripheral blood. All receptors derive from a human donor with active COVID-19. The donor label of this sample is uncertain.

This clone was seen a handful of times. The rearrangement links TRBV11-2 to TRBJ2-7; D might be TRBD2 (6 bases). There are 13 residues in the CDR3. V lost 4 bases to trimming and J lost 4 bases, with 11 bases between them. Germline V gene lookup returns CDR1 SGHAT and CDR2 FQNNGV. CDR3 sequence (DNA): TGTGCCAGCAGCTCCTCGGGAGAGTACGAGCAGTACTTC. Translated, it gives CASSSSGEYEQYF.

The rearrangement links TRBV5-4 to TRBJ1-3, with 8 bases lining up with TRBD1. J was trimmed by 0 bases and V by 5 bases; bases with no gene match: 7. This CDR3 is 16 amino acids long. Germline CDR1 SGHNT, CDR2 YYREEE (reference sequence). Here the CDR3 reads CASSFGTGSSGNTIYF. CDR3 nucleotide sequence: TGTGCCAGCAGTTTTGGGACAGGCAGCTCTGGAAACACCATATATTTT.

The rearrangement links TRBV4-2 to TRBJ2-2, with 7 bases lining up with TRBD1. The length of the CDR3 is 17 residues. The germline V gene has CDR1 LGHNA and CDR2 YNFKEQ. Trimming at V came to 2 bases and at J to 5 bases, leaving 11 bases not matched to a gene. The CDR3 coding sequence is TGTGCCAGCAGCCAAATACCGGGACAGACTTCAACCGGGGAGCTGTTTTTT. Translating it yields CASSQIPGQTSTGELFF.

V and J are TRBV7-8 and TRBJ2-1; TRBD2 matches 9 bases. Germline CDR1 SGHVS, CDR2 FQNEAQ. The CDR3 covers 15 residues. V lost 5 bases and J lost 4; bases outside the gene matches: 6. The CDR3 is CASSPTSGMYNEQFF. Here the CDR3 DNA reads TGTGCCAGCAGCCCGACTAGCGGCATGTACAATGAGCAGTTCTTC.

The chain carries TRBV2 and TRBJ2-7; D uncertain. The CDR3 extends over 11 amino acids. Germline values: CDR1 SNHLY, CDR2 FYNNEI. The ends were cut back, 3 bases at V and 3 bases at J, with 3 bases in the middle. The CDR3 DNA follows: TGTGCCAGCAGTGATATCTACGAGCAGTACTTC. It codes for CASSDIYEQYF.

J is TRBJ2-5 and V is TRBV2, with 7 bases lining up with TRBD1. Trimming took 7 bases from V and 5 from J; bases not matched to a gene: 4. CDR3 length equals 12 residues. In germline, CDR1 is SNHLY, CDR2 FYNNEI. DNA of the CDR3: TGTGCCAGCAATAGGGGGCTGGAGACCCAGTACTTC. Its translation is CASNRGLETQYF.

The CDR3 region is CASSTTTGFNQPQHF. CDR3 bases: TGTGCCAGTAGTACAACCACAGGGTTCAATCAGCCCCAGCATTTT. The J gene is TRBJ1-5, the V gene TRBV19; maybe TRBD1 (6 bases). CDR1 is LNHDA and CDR2 is SQIVND in the germline V gene (reference sequence). The V gene lost 4 bases and the J gene lost 3 bases, with 13 bases spanning the gap. The CDR3 has 15 residues.

The CDR3 reads CASSRGLAPGSGNTIYF. CDR3 sequence (DNA): TGTGCCAGCAGTAGGGGCCTGGCCCCTGGCTCTGGAAACACCATATATTTT. The gene calls are TRBV27 and TRBJ1-3, with D possibly matching TRBD1 (5 bases). V was cut by 5 bases and J by 0 bases, with 17 bases left in between. Germline V lookup: CDR1 MNHEY, CDR2 SMNVEV (reference sequence). The CDR3 runs to 17 residues.

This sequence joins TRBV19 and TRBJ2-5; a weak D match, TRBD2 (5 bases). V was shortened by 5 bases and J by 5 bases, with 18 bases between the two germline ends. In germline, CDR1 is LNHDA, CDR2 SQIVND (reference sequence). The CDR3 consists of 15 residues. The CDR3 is CASSLRTGPGETQYF. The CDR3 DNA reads TGTGCCAGTAGTCTTCGGACGGGCCCGGGGGAGACCCAGTACTTC.

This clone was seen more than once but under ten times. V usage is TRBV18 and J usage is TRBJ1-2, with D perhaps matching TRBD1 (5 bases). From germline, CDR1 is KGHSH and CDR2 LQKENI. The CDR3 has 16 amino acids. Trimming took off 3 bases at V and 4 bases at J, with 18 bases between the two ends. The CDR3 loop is CASSPGLQETRYGYTF. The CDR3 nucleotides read TGTGCCAGCTCACCGGGCCTACAGGAGACACGCTATGGCTACACCTTC.

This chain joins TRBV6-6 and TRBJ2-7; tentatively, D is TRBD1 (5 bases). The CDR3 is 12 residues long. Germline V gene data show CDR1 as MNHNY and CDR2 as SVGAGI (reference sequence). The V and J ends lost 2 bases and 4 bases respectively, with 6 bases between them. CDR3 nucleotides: TGTGCCAGCAGTTACGACAGATACGAGCAGTACTTC. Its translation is CASSYDRYEQYF.

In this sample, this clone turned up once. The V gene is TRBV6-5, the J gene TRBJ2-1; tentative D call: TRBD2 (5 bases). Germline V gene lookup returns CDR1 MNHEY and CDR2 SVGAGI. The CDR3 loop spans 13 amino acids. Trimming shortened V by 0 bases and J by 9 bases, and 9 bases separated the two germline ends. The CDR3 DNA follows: TGTGCCAGCAGTTACTCGCTGGGGAGTGAGCAGTTCTTC. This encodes CASSYSLGSEQFF.

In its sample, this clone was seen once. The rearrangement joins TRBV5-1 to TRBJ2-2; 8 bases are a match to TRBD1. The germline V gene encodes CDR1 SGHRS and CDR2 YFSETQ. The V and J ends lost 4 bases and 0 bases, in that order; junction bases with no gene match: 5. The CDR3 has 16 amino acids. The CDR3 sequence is CASSPTGDTNTGELFF. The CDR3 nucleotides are TGCGCCAGCAGCCCGACAGGGGACACGAACACCGGGGAGCTGTTTTTT.

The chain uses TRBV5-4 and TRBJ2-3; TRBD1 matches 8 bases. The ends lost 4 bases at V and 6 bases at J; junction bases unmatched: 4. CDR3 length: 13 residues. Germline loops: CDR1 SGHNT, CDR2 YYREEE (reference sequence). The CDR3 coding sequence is TGTGCCAGCAGCACCCGGACAGGGGATACGCAGTATTTT. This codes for CASSTRTGDTQYF.

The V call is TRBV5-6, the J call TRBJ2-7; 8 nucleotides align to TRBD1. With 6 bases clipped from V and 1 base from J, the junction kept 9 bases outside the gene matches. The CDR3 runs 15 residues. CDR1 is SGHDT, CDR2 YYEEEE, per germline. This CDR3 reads CASTSQDRASYEQYF. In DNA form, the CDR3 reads TGTGCCAGCACCTCACAGGACAGGGCTTCCTACGAGCAGTACTTC.

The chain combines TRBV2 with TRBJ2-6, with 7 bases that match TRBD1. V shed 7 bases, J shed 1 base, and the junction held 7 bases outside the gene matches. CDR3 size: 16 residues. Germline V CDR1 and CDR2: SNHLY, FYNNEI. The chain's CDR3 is CASNRGQRSGANVLTF. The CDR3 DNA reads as TGTGCCAGCAATAGGGGACAGAGATCTGGGGCCAACGTCCTGACTTTC.

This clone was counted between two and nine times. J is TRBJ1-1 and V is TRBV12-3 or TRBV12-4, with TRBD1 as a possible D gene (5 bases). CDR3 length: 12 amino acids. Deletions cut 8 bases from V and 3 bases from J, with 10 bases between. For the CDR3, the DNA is TGTGCCAGCGTAAGGGGTTACACTGAAGCTTTCTTT. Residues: CASVRGYTEAFF.

CDR3 residues: CASSSDSNQPQHF. CDR3 nucleotides: TGTGCCAGCAGTTCCGACAGTAATCAGCCCCAGCATTTT. This sequence joins TRBV28 and TRBJ1-5, with TRBD1 as a possible D gene (5 bases). CDR1 MDHEN and CDR2 SYDVKM come from the germline V gene. Trimming removed 4 bases at V and 4 bases at J, with 8 bases between. CDR3 length: 13 residues.

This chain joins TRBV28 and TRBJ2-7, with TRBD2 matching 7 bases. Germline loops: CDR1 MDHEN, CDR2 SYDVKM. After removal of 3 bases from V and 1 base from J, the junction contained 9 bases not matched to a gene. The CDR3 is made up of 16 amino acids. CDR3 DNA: TGTGCCAGCAGTTTCCGTGGGGGGGACCGGTCCTACGAGCAGTACTTC. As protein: CASSFRGGDRSYEQYF.

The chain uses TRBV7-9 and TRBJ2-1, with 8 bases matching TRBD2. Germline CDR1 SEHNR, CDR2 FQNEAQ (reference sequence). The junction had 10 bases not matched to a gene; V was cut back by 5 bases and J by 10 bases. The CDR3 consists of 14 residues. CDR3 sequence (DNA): TGTGCCAGCAGCGACAGCGGGGGAGTGATAGAGCAGTTCTTC. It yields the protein CASSDSGGVIEQFF. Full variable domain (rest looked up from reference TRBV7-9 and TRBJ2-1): DTGVSQNPRHKITKRGQNVTFRCDPISEHNRLYWYRQTLGQGPEFLTYFQNEAQLEKSRLLSDRFSAERPKGSFSTLEIQRTEQGDSAMYLCASSDSGGVIEQFFGPGTRLTVL.

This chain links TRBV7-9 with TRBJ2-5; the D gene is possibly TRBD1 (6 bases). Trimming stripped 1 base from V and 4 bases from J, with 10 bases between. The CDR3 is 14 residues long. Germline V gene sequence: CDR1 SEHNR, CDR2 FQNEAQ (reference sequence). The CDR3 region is CASSLEGRGETQYF. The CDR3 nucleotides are TGTGCCAGCAGCTTAGAGGGCAGGGGAGAGACCCAGTACTTC.

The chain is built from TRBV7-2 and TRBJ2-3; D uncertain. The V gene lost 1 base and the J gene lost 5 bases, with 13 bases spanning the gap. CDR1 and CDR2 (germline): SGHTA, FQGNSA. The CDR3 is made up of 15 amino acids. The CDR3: CASSLVAVLGDTQYF. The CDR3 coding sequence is TGTGCCAGCAGCTTAGTTGCGGTCCTGGGAGATACGCAGTATTTT.

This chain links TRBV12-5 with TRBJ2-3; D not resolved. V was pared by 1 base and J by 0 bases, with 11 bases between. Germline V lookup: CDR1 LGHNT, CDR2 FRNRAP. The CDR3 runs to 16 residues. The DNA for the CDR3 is TGTGCTAGTGGTTTGGCAGGTATTCCTAGCACAGATACGCAGTATTTT. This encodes CASGLAGIPSTDTQYF.

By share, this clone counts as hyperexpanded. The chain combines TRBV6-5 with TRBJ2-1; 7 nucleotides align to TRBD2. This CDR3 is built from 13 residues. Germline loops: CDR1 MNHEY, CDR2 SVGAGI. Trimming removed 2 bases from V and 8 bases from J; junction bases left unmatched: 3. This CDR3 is CASSYSGADEQFF. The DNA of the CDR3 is TGTGCCAGCAGTTACAGCGGGGCGGATGAGCAGTTCTTC.

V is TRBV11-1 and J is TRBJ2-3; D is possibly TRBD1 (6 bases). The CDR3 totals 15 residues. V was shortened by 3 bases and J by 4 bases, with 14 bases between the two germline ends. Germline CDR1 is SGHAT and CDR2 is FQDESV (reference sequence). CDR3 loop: CASSFQTGKADTQYF. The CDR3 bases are TGTGCCAGCAGCTTCCAGACAGGAAAGGCAGATACGCAGTATTTT.

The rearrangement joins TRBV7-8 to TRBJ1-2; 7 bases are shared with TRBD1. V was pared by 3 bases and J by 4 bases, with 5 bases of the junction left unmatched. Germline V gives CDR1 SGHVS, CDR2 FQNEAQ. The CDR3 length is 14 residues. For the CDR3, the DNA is TGTGCCAGCAGCTTCTCGGACAGGATCTATGGCTACACCTTC. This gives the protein CASSFSDRIYGYTF. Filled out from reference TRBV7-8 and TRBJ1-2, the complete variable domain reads GAGVSQSPRYKVAKRGQDVALRCDPISGHVSLFWYQQALGQGPEFLTYFQNEAQLDKSGLPSDRFFAERPEGSVSTLKIQRTQQEDSAVYLCASSFSDRIYGYTFGSGTRLTVV.

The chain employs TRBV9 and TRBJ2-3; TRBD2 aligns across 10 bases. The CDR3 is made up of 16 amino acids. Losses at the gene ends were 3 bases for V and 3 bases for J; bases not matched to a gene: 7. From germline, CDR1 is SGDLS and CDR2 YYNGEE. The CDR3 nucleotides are TGTGCCAGCAGCGCCCTACTAGCGGGGCTGACAGATACGCAGTATTTT. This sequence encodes CASSALLAGLTDTQYF.

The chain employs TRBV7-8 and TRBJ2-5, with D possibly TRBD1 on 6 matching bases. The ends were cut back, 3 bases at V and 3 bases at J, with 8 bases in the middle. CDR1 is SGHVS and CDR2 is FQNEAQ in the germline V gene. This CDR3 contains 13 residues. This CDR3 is CASSFRTEETQYF. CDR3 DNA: TGTGCCAGCAGCTTCCGGACAGAAGAGACCCAGTACTTC. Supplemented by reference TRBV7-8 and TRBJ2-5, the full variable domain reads GAGVSQSPRYKVAKRGQDVALRCDPISGHVSLFWYQQALGQGPEFLTYFQNEAQLDKSGLPSDRFFAERPEGSVSTLKIQRTQQEDSAVYLCASSFRTEETQYFGPGTRLLVL.